This T cell receptor (beta chain) was documented in a study of T cell responses to AZD1222 COVID-19 vaccine. Assay used: immunoSEQ multiplex PCR; TCRdb lists only in-frame clones, some missing. The sample consists of approximately 120,000 clones, around 84% of them appearing once. Trimming cost V 4 bases and J 6 bases, with 17 bases left between them. Germline assignment: CDR1 SGHKS and CDR2 YYEKEE (reference sequence). CDR3 length: 15 amino acids. Doses given second, at about 4 or about 12 weeks, were pooled. This clonotype originated in an adult who received the AZD1222 COVID-19 vaccine. This chain joins TRBV5-5 and TRBJ1-5; D possibly corresponds to TRBD1 (6 bases). Material: peripheral blood, obtained 28 days after the second AZD1222 dose. CDR3 nucleotide sequence: TGTGCCAGCAGCCTGATAGGGGGGGAGAGTCAGCCCCAGCATTTT. This translates into CASSLIGGESQPQHF.